These 11 T cell receptor beta chains originate from one sample sequenced in a study of blood T cell repertoires in COVID-19. The assay was immunoSEQ multiplex PCR, and TCRdb's table has in-frame clones only and misses some. In the table there are roughly 26,000 clones, roughly 70% of which are singletons. The sample comprised peripheral blood. These receptors all stem from a man aged 55 to 70 with active or convalescent COVID-19.

V is TRBV7-9 and J is TRBJ1-1; tentatively, D is TRBD1 (6 bases). The V and J ends lost 4 bases and 6 bases respectively, with 15 bases between them. The CDR3 length is 14 residues. Germline-derived CDR1 and CDR2 are SEHNR and FQNEAQ (reference sequence). The chain's CDR3 is CASSWGLEGSEAFF. The CDR3 DNA reads TGTGCCAGCAGCTGGGGGCTTGAGGGTTCTGAAGCTTTCTTT.

V gene TRBV30 combines with J gene TRBJ1-4, with 9 bases identical to TRBD1. Losses at the gene ends were 4 bases for V and 12 bases for J; bases not matched to a gene: 9. Germline CDR1 is GTSNPN and CDR2 is SVGIG (reference sequence). The CDR3 totals 13 residues. CDR3 DNA: TGTGCCTGGAATCGACAGGGGGGCGATGAACTGTTTTTT. This codes for CAWNRQGGDELFF.

The V gene is TRBV5-1, the J gene TRBJ1-6, with D possibly being TRBD1 (6 bases). Deletions cut 0 bases from V and 10 bases from J, with 11 bases between. Germline lookup yields CDR1 SGHRS and CDR2 YFSETQ. The CDR3 runs 14 residues. CDR3: CASSLGGTRSPLHF. CDR3 coding DNA: TGCGCCAGCAGCTTGGGTGGGACACGGTCACCCCTCCACTTT.

The chain joins TRBV5-4 to TRBJ1-6, with TRBD1 identical over 7 bases. Trimming removed 4 bases from V and 5 bases from J; junction bases left unmatched: 9. This CDR3 is built from 16 residues. Germline V gene lookup returns CDR1 SGHNT and CDR2 YYREEE (reference sequence). As DNA, the CDR3 is TGTGCCAGCAGCCCCCCCAGGGGGGTGAATAATTCACCCCTCCACTTT. The encoded protein is CASSPPRGVNNSPLHF.

The chain links TRBV2 to TRBJ2-5; D is unclear. V shed 6 bases and J shed 2 bases, with 13 bases lying between them. The CDR3 length is 14 residues. Germline CDR1 and CDR2: SNHLY and FYNNEI. The CDR3 loop is CASRSIRVQETQYF. The CDR3 DNA reads as TGTGCCAGCAGGAGCATCCGGGTGCAAGAGACCCAGTACTTC.

The rearrangement links TRBV27 to TRBJ1-6; TRBD1 might be the D (5 bases). Germline values: CDR1 MNHEY, CDR2 SMNVEV (reference sequence). The V gene lost 4 bases and the J gene lost 7 bases, with 14 bases spanning the gap. CDR3 length equals 15 residues. In nucleotides, the CDR3 is TGTGCCAGCAGTTGGGGCGCAAGGGTCAATTCACCCCTCCACTTT. It yields the protein CASSWGARVNSPLHF.

V is TRBV7-4 and J is TRBJ1-4; D not certain. Trimming took off 0 bases at V and 8 bases at J, with 10 bases between the two ends. CDR1 SGHVT and CDR2 SQSDAQ come from the germline V gene. The CDR3 is 14 amino acids. In nucleotides, the CDR3 is TGTGCCAGCAGCTTAGCCCAGCCAGCGGAAAAACTGTTTTTT. As protein: CASSLAQPAEKLFF.

This clone counts as medium-sized (0.01 to 0.1%). CDR3 bases: TGTGCCAGCAGCCTCCGGGGCGAGCAGTACTTC. This encodes CASSLRGEQYF. This chain uses TRBV5-4 with TRBJ2-7, with a weak D call TRBD2 (5 bases). CDR1 is SGHNT, CDR2 YYREEE, per germline (reference sequence). This CDR3 contains 11 residues. Trimming took 4 bases from V and 6 from J, leaving 8 bases between them.

This chain joins TRBV18 and TRBJ1-6; unclear D gene. Germline CDR1 and CDR2: KGHSH and LQKENI. Trimming took off 3 bases at V and 0 bases at J, with 6 bases between the two ends. The CDR3 runs to 15 residues. DNA of the CDR3: TGTGCCAGCTCACCGTGGAGCTCCTATAATTCACCCCTCCACTTT. It is translated as CASSPWSSYNSPLHF.

This chain connects TRBV29-1 to TRBJ1-2, with a tentative D call TRBD1 (5 bases). Per germline, CDR1 SQVTM and CDR2 ANQGSEA. Trimming removed 1 base at V and 7 bases at J, with 13 bases between. The CDR3 runs 13 residues. In DNA, the CDR3 is TGCAGCGTTGAAGCCCAGGGTATTGGTGGCTACACCTTC. Its protein product is CSVEAQGIGGYTF.

This clone was counted a single time. The chain uses TRBV5-4 and TRBJ2-5; D is possibly TRBD2 (6 bases). Germline CDR1 is SGHNT and CDR2 is YYREEE (reference sequence). The CDR3 runs 16 residues. V dropped 0 bases and J dropped 5 bases, with 17 bases sitting between them. The CDR3 DNA reads TGTGCCAGCAGCTTGGGCTACAGGACGGGGGATGAGACCCAGTACTTC. This translates into CASSLGYRTGDETQYF. Based on the CDR3 plus reference TRBV5-4 and TRBJ2-5, the full variable domain is ETGVTQSPTHLIKTRGQQVTLRCSSQSGHNTVSWYQQALGQGPQFIFQYYREEENGRGNFPPRFSGLQFPNYSSELNVNALELDDSALYLCASSLGYRTGDETQYFGPGTRLLVL.